These 7 T cell receptor beta chains share one sample of origin, sequenced in a study of Ad26.COV2.S vaccination and SARS-CoV-2 variants. TCRdb's copy holds only in-frame clones and misses some; the assay was immunoSEQ multiplex PCR. Of more than 300,000 clones in the sample, about 86% were seen once. Treatment noted: roughly 18 received Ad26.COV2.S at low or high dose, single or two shots; five or six received placebo; per-sample allocation not given. Sampling took place 63 days after the first vaccine or placebo injection. The source was peripheral blood, collected in a trial of Ad26.COV2.S vaccine versus placebo. Receptors were obtained from a person aged 18-65 years who received the Ad26.COV2.S COVID-19 vaccine or a placebo.

The genes are TRBV9 and TRBJ2-3; the D gene is possibly TRBD2 (7 bases). Between the trimmed V and J ends, which lost 3 bases and 1 base, there was a span of 18 bases. Germline CDR1 SGDLS, CDR2 YYNGEE. The CDR3 contains 17 residues. The CDR3 protein is CASSGPGGRGRTDTQYF. Here the CDR3 DNA reads TGTGCCAGCAGCGGACCCGGAGGGCGGGGGCGCACAGATACGCAGTATTTT.

V is TRBV5-4 and J is TRBJ2-5; TRBD2 matches 7 bases. Germline lookup yields CDR1 SGHNT and CDR2 YYREEE (reference sequence). The length of the CDR3 is 15 residues. V lost 5 bases and J lost 3; bases outside the gene matches: 10. The CDR3 DNA sequence: TGTGCCAGCAGTGACCGCGAGCGGGGAGAAGAGACCCAGTACTTC. Translating gives CASSDRERGEETQYF.

This sequence joins TRBV6-5 and TRBJ2-5; D may be TRBD1 or TRBD2 (7 bases each). Trimming cost V 6 bases and J 5 bases, with 16 bases left between them. The germline V gene has CDR1 MNHEY and CDR2 SVGAGI. CDR3 size: 14 residues. CDR3 protein: CASSQDRTRETQYF. Written as DNA, the CDR3 is TGTGCCAGCAGCCAGGACAGGACTAGGGAGACCCAGTACTTC.

The chain employs TRBV5-6 and TRBJ2-7, with D perhaps given as TRBD1 or TRBD2 (5 bases each). Per germline, CDR1 SGHDT and CDR2 YYEEEE. The CDR3 consists of 14 residues. V dropped 2 bases and J dropped 2 bases, with 11 bases sitting between them. CDR3 loop: CASSFRDGAYEQYF. CDR3 nucleotides: TGTGCCAGCAGCTTCCGGGACGGAGCCTACGAGCAGTACTTC.

Notes on this clone: One junction end disagrees with the germline gene, perhaps due to a read error. V and J are TRBV7-7 and TRBJ1-1, with D possibly matching TRBD1 (6 bases). CDR3 size: 13 residues. Per the germline V gene, CDR1 is SSHAT and CDR2 is FNYEAQ (reference sequence). The CDR3 DNA reads TGTGCTAGCAGTAGGGGGAGGGACACTGAAGCTTTCTTT. Amino acid sequence: CASSRGRDTEAFF.

The genes are TRBV19 and TRBJ1-2, with 9 bases that match TRBD1. The CDR3 consists of 16 residues. Germline assignment: CDR1 LNHDA and CDR2 SQIVND (reference sequence). V shed 5 bases and J 1 base; nucleotides not matched to a gene: 8. This CDR3 is CASSQWGQGINYGYTF. The CDR3 DNA is TGTGCCAGTAGTCAGTGGGGACAGGGCATTAACTATGGCTACACCTTC.

This chain uses TRBV7-9 with TRBJ1-1; no clear D. The ends were cut back, 4 bases at V and 4 bases at J, with 16 bases in the middle. Germline V CDR1 and CDR2: SEHNR, FQNEAQ (reference sequence). The CDR3 covers 15 residues. For the CDR3, the DNA is TGTGCCAGCAGCTCCCCCATGGAGGGTATCACTGAAGCTTTCTTT. It specifies CASSSPMEGITEAFF.